Presented here are 10 T cell receptor beta chains from one specimen sequenced in a study of cytomegalovirus exposure and HLA in healthy donors. PCR employed 60 Vbeta and 13 Jbeta primers. Clones were read by immunoSEQ multiplex PCR, and TCRdb kept only the in-frame ones, dropping some. The sample totals 35,000 to 45,000 clones. Sequenced material: PBMCs. The receptor source for this set is a male donor in good health and CMV-seronegative.

The V call is TRBV6-1, the J call TRBJ1-1; D ambiguous. CDR1 MNHNS and CDR2 SASEGT come from the germline V gene. The CDR3 extends over 12 amino acids. The ends were cut back, 5 bases at V and 3 bases at J, with 7 bases in the middle. CDR3 in DNA: TGTGCCAGCAGTATTCATTACACTGAAGCTTTCTTT. Translated: CASSIHYTEAFF.

The chain couples TRBV6-6 to TRBJ2-3, with TRBD1 identical over 8 bases. In germline, CDR1 is MNHNY, CDR2 SVGAGI (reference sequence). Trimming cost V 7 bases and J 3 bases; bases outside gene matches: 6. CDR3 length: 14 amino acids. The CDR3 reads CASNSQGVTDTQYF. The CDR3 DNA is TGTGCCAGCAACTCACAGGGGGTTACAGATACGCAGTATTTT.

J is TRBJ1-2 and V is TRBV28; 11 bases are shared with TRBD1. V lost 6 bases, J lost 5 bases, and 14 bases stayed unmatched. The CDR3 has 17 residues. Per the germline V gene, CDR1 is MDHEN and CDR2 is SYDVKM. This chain's CDR3 is CASSPPPQDRGQYGYTF. In DNA, the CDR3 is TGTGCCAGCAGCCCTCCACCACAGGACAGGGGGCAATATGGCTACACCTTC.

The chain couples TRBV6-5 to TRBJ1-1; D perhaps matches TRBD1 (6 bases). The germline V gene has CDR1 MNHEY and CDR2 SVGAGI. V was cut by 2 bases and J by 5 bases, with 9 bases left in between. CDR3 size: 13 residues. The CDR3 coding sequence is TGTGCCAGCAGTTACGGGACACGAACTGAAGCTTTCTTT. Amino acids: CASSYGTRTEAFF.

The chain couples TRBV7-2 to TRBJ1-2; no clear D. The length of the CDR3 is 13 residues. CDR1 is SGHTA, CDR2 FQGNSA, per germline. V lost 1 base and J 4 bases, leaving 7 bases between the germline ends. CDR3 nucleotides: TGTGCCAGCAGCTTAGGGGCAGTCTATGGCTACACCTTC. It specifies CASSLGAVYGYTF.

This rearrangement joins TRBV18 to TRBJ1-4; D not resolved. Looked up from germline, CDR1 is KGHSH and CDR2 is LQKENI. V was pared by 2 bases and J by 8 bases, with 12 bases between. This CDR3 has 14 residues. The CDR3 DNA is TGTGCCAGCTCACCAGATTCTGGAGGCGAAAAACTGTTTTTT. Translation: CASSPDSGGEKLFF. The whole variable domain, filled in from reference TRBV18 and TRBJ1-4, reads NAGVMQNPRHLVRRRGQEARLRCSPMKGHSHVYWYRQLPEEGLKFMVYLQKENIIDESGMPKERFSAEFPKEGPSILRIQQVVRGDSAAYFCASSPDSGGEKLFFGSGTQLSVL.

The CDR3 nucleotides are TGTGCCAGCAGTTTTCGATTAAGGGACAGGGCGCAAAATAACTATGGCTACACCTTC. Residues: CASSFRLRDRAQNNYGYTF. The V gene is TRBV28, the J gene TRBJ1-2; TRBD1 aligns across 9 bases. V trimming: 3 bases; J trimming: 1 base; junction bases outside the gene matches: 15. This CDR3 spans 19 amino acids. Germline CDR1 and CDR2: MDHEN and SYDVKM.

The rearrangement links TRBV7-2 to TRBJ1-2; no clear D gene. There are 10 residues in the CDR3. CDR1 and CDR2 (germline): SGHTA, FQGNSA. Deletions cut 5 bases from V and 5 bases from J, with 3 bases between. In DNA, the CDR3 is TGTGCCAGCAGCCAATATGGCTACACCTTC. This translates into CASSQYGYTF. The variable domain in full, with the rest retrieved from reference TRBV7-2 and TRBJ1-2, is GAGVSQSPSNKVTEKGKDVELRCDPISGHTALYWYRQSLGQGLEFLIYFQGNSAPDKSGLPSDRFSAERTGGSVSTLTIQRTQQEDSAVYLCASSQYGYTFGSGTRLTVV.

The rearrangement joins TRBV7-2 to TRBJ2-7, with TRBD2 matching over 7 bases. The CDR3 runs to 16 residues. After removal of 5 bases from V and 0 bases from J, the junction contained 10 bases not matched to a gene. CDR1 and CDR2 (germline): SGHTA, FQGNSA. The CDR3 DNA reads as TGTGCCAGCAGCCTGCAGAGCGGGACCCTCTCCTACGAGCAGTACTTC. Its translation: CASSLQSGTLSYEQYF.

The rearrangement links TRBV6-1 to TRBJ2-3, with TRBD2 identical over 11 bases. This CDR3 has 17 residues. V lost 4 bases to trimming and J lost 6 bases; unmatched junction nucleotides: 12. Germline V lookup: CDR1 MNHNS, CDR2 SASEGT. CDR3 coding DNA: TGTGCCAGCAGTGCTCCGCTCTCTAGCGGGAGGAGGGATACGCAGTATTTT. Its protein is CASSAPLSSGRRDTQYF.